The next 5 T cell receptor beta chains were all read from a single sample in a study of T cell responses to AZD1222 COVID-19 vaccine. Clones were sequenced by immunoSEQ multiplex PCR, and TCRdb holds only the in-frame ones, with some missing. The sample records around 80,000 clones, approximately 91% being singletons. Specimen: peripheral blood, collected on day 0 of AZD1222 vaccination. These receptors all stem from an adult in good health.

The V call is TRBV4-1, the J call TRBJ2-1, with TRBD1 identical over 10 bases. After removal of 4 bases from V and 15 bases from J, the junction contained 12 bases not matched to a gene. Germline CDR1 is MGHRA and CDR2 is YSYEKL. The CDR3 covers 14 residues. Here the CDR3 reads CASSLGTGAERVFF. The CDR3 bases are TGCGCCAGCAGCCTTGGGACAGGGGCGGAAAGAGTGTTCTTC.

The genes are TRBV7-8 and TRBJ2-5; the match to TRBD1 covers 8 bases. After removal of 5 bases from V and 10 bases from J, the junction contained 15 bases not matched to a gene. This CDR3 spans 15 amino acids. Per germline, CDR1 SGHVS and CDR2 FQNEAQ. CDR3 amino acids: CASSPGRQGSRDQYF. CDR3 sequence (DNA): TGTGCCAGCAGCCCTGGTCGACAGGGGTCCCGGGACCAGTACTTC.

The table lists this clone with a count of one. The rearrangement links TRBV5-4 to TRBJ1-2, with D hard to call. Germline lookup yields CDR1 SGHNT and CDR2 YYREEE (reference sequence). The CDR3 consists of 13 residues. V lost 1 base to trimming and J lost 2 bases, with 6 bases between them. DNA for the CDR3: TGTGCCAGCAGCTTGTTGGGGAACTATGGCTACACCTTC. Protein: CASSLLGNYGYTF.

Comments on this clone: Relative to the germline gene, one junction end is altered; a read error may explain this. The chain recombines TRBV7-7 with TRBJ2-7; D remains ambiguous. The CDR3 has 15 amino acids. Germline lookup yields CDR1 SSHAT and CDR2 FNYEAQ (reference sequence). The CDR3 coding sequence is TGTGCTAGCAGCTTAGGCGCGGCCGATACGTACGAGCAGTACTTC. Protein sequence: CASSLGAADTYEQYF.

The chain's CDR3 is CSVSQTSSGYTF. The CDR3 nucleotides are TGCAGCGTTTCGCAAACTAGCTCTGGCTACACCTTC. The J gene is TRBJ1-2, the V gene TRBV29-1; the D is unclear. This CDR3 is 12 amino acids long. Trimming pared 5 bases from V and 7 bases from J, leaving 14 bases between. Germline V gene lookup returns CDR1 SQVTM and CDR2 ANQGSEA.